The present entry profiles one T cell receptor beta chain with its context. What it binds is not known. The entry originates in a study of T-cell reconstitution after alpha-beta-depleted transplantation in children. The V gene's germline CDR1 is DFQATT and CDR2 SNEGSKA (reference sequence). V was clipped by 2 bases and J by 3 bases; unmatched bases: 9. The CDR3 contains 16 residues. Overall study results and limits: Several hundred expanded graft clones reportedly were the source of alpha-beta T cells about two months after transplant. It was surviving recipient T cells and thymic progenitors that gave some patients high TCRbeta diversity at day 60. Newly generated T cells supplied most T-cell counts and diversity one year post-transplant.

A library of TCRbeta sequences, prepared with unique molecular identifiers, was generated. TCRdb reanalysed the PCR reads using MiXCR and keeps one entry per CDR3 protein. Of approximately 1,000,000 distinct CDR3 sequences in the sample, less than 30% were seen once. The clonotype originates from a boy younger than two who had a stem cell transplant for SCID, so the T cells may come from the graft donor. This rearrangement joins TRBV20-1 to TRBJ2-3, with TRBD1 matching 9 bases. This specimen consisted of PBMCs, mostly from graft donor cells, obtained 360 days after TCRalphabeta/CD19-depleted stem cell transplant. The CDR3 here is CSARLLVTGGTDTQYF. In DNA, the CDR3 is TGCAGTGCTAGACTCCTTGTGACAGGGGGAACAGATACGCAGTATTTT.